These 20 T cell receptor beta chains came from one sample sequenced in a study of T cells in Graves' hyperthyroidism and ophthalmopathy. RNA transcripts yielded amplified TCR beta CDR3 regions. During a first-round RT-PCR of the TCR CDR3, the HTBI primer set was used. TCRdb recomputed calls from the multiplex PCR reads with MiXCR, one row per CDR3 protein. The sample carries 250,000 to 400,000 distinct CDR3 sequences, about an eighth recorded once. The sequencing input was blood. The origin of the receptors is a woman aged 40 to 55 with Graves' ophthalmopathy.

As for this clonotype: A much larger clone sits a single nucleotide away, making a read error possible. The chain carries TRBV7-9 and TRBJ1-3; D is perhaps TRBD1 (5 bases). Germline CDR1 and CDR2: SEHNR and FQNEAQ (reference sequence). The CDR3 runs 13 residues. This CDR3 is CVSSFGGGNTIYF. CDR3 in DNA: TGTGTCAGCAGCTTCGGGGGAGGAAACACCATATATTTT. Full variable domain (remainder filled in from reference TRBV7-9 and TRBJ1-3): DTGVSQNPRHKITKRGQNVTFRCDPISEHNRLYWYRQTLGQGPEFLTYFQNEAQLEKSRLLSDRFSAERPKGSFSTLEIQRTEQGDSAMYLCVSSFGGGNTIYFGEGSWLTVV.

In regard to this clonotype: One end of the junction fails to match germline, which may point to a read error. This chain connects TRBV7-8 to TRBJ2-1, with 7 positions matching TRBD2. Germline V gene sequence: CDR1 SGHVS, CDR2 FQNEAQ. This CDR3 has 15 amino acids. CDR3 nucleotide sequence: TGTGCCAGCAGCTTAGCGGGGGGGTCGGGCAATGAGCGGTTCTTC. Residues: CASSLAGGSGNERFF. Combining the CDR3 with reference TRBV7-8 and TRBJ2-1 gives the whole variable domain GAGVSQSPRYKVAKRGQDVALRCDPISGHVSLFWYQQALGQGPEFLTYFQNEAQLDKSGLPSDRFFAERPEGSVSTLKIQRTQQEDSAVYLCASSLAGGSGNERFFGPGTRLTVL.

This clonotype has a count of ten or more. The chain carries TRBV12-3 or TRBV12-4 and TRBJ2-7; no definite D call. V was clipped by 5 bases and J by 5 bases, with 25 bases between them. CDR3 size: 17 residues. Written as DNA, the CDR3 is TGTGCCAGCAGTCTTATAACTTCGACACTGGGAAGAAACGAGCAGTACTTC. This gives the protein CASSLITSTLGRNEQYF.

There are many counts of this clonotype. The chain employs TRBV6-1 and TRBJ2-5, with 9 bases lining up with TRBD1. The CDR3 sequence is 12 residues long. Germline CDR1 reads MNHNS; CDR2 reads SASEGT. Losses at the gene ends were 11 bases for V and 1 base for J; bases not matched to a gene: 2. CDR3 amino acids: CAGQGPQETQYF. CDR3 DNA sequence: TGTGCCGGACAGGGGCCCCAAGAGACCCAGTACTTC.

This sequence joins TRBV3-1 and TRBJ2-7, with D tentatively TRBD2 (5 bases). The germline V gene has CDR1 LGHDT and CDR2 YNNKEL (reference sequence). CDR3 length: 15 amino acids. The V end was cut by 0 bases, the J end by 0 bases, with 9 bases between. As DNA, the CDR3 is TGTGCCAGCAGCCAAGAGGGGAGCGGCTCCTACGAGCAGTACTTC. This gives the protein CASSQEGSGSYEQYF.

This clonotype was detected ten times or more. The gene calls are TRBV20-1 and TRBJ2-5; D perhaps matches TRBD2 (6 bases). Germline V lookup: CDR1 DFQATT, CDR2 SNEGSKA (reference sequence). This CDR3 spans 12 amino acids. Trimming took 1 base from V and 6 from J, leaving 9 bases between them. For the CDR3, the DNA is TGCAGTGCTAGAGTGGGAGGACAGACCCAGTACTTC. Protein sequence: CSARVGGQTQYF.

This clonotype was seen repeatedly, ten times or more. The V and J genes are TRBV7-9 and TRBJ2-7, with D perhaps TRBD2 (7 bases). Germline values: CDR1 SEHNR, CDR2 FQNEAQ (reference sequence). The CDR3 length is 14 residues. V lost 8 bases and J lost 0, with 14 bases in between. The CDR3 nucleotides read TGTGCCAGCGGCGGGGGCGCGAGCTCCTACGAGCAGTACTTC. It translates to CASGGGASSYEQYF.

This clonotype was recorded many times. This chain connects TRBV7-9 to TRBJ1-1, with a tentative D call TRBD1 (5 bases). V was clipped by 5 bases and J by 3 bases, with 19 bases between them. The CDR3 totals 16 residues. Germline V lookup: CDR1 SEHNR, CDR2 FQNEAQ (reference sequence). The CDR3 bases are TGTGCCAGCAGCCCCATGGATGGGGCTTGGGACACTGAAGCTTTCTTT. It encodes CASSPMDGAWDTEAFF.

The table lists this clonotype with many counts. The rearrangement uses TRBV7-2 and TRBJ2-1; TRBD2 matches at 7 bases. The CDR3 contains 14 residues. Germline CDR1 SGHTA, CDR2 FQGNSA. Unmatched junction bases numbered 6, after V lost 6 bases and J lost 4 bases. DNA of the CDR3: TGTGCCAGCAGTATTAGCGGGTCTTACAATGAGCAGTTCTTC. This encodes CASSISGSYNEQFF.

There are many counts of this clonotype. The chain joins TRBV20-1 to TRBJ2-7; 16 nucleotides agree with TRBD2. J was trimmed by 7 bases and V by 5 bases; bases with no gene match: 11. CDR1 DFQATT and CDR2 SNEGSKA come from the germline V gene (reference sequence). The CDR3 totals 16 residues. CDR3 sequence (DNA): TGCAGTGCTTGTGAGGGACTAGCGGGAGGGCCGGGGGAGCAGTACTTC. Protein: CSACEGLAGGPGEQYF.

The V and J genes are TRBV20-1 and TRBJ1-6, with D unresolved. Germline values: CDR1 DFQATT, CDR2 SNEGSKA (reference sequence). The CDR3 extends over 13 amino acids. Deletions cut 7 bases from V and 0 bases from J, with 7 bases between. This CDR3 reads CSDWCSYNSPLHF. The CDR3 DNA is TGCAGTGATTGGTGCTCCTATAATTCACCCCTCCACTTT.

At least ten counts were recorded for this clonotype. The chain couples TRBV28 to TRBJ1-3, with D possibly TRBD1 on 5 matching bases. Germline V gene lookup returns CDR1 MDHEN and CDR2 SYDVKM. The CDR3 totals 14 residues. With 6 bases removed from V and 2 bases from J, the gap between germline ends came to 11 bases. Written as DNA, the CDR3 is TGTGCCAGCAGCCGGCCCAGGGCTGGAAACACCATATATTTT. Amino acids: CASSRPRAGNTIYF.

This clonotype was observed at least ten times. The chain combines TRBV3-1 with TRBJ1-1; the match to TRBD1 covers 7 bases. The CDR3 has 16 amino acids. Germline V gene data show CDR1 as LGHDT and CDR2 as YNNKEL (reference sequence). The ends lost 8 bases at V and 0 bases at J; junction bases unmatched: 12. This chain's CDR3 is CASGTNRGLMNTEAFF. The DNA of the CDR3 is TGTGCCAGCGGGACTAACAGGGGACTCATGAACACTGAAGCTTTCTTT.

With regard to this clonotype: Since a much larger clone is just one base distant, this may be a read error. The gene calls are TRBV10-1 and TRBJ1-1, with 10 bases identical to TRBD1. CDR3 length: 14 amino acids. The germline V gene encodes CDR1 WNHNN and CDR2 SYGVQD (reference sequence). V lost 9 bases, J lost 4 bases, and 8 bases stayed unmatched. This chain's CDR3 is CARSARTGGTEAFF. The DNA for the CDR3 is TGCGCCAGAAGCGCCAGGACAGGGGGCACTGAAGCTTTCTTT.

This clonotype has at least ten counts. The J gene is TRBJ1-1, the V gene TRBV29-1; D is undetermined. This CDR3 region has 13 residues. V was cut by 2 bases and J by 1 base, with 8 bases left in between. Looked up from germline, CDR1 is SQVTM and CDR2 is ANQGSEA. The CDR3 DNA sequence: TGCAGCGTTGAAATGACACCGAACACTGAAGCTTTCTTT. Translation gives CSVEMTPNTEAFF.

In this sample, this clonotype turned up many times. The V and J genes are TRBV11-2 and TRBJ2-7; weak D call: TRBD2 (5 bases). The V end was cut by 3 bases, the J end by 3 bases, with 12 bases between. From germline, CDR1 is SGHAT and CDR2 FQNNGV. This CDR3 is 14 amino acids long. The CDR3 DNA is TGTGCCAGCAGCTTGACTATCCGGGGCTACGAGCAGTACTTC. It encodes CASSLTIRGYEQYF.

This clonotype was seen many times. This chain uses TRBV6-4 with TRBJ1-1; perhaps TRBD1 as D (5 bases). The V gene's germline CDR1 is MRHNA and CDR2 SNTAGT. This CDR3 region has 15 residues. The germline V and J ends were trimmed by 6 bases and 4 bases, with 18 bases remaining between them. The CDR3 bases are TGTGCCAGCAGAAGATCAGGGATTGAAAGCACTGAAGCTTTCTTT. It codes for CASRRSGIESTEAFF.

The J gene is TRBJ2-5, the V gene TRBV30, with TRBD1 identical over 7 bases. From germline, CDR1 is GTSNPN and CDR2 SVGIG (reference sequence). CDR3 length equals 13 residues. Unmatched junction bases numbered 12, after V lost 4 bases and J lost 10 bases. CDR3 nucleotides: TGTGCCTGGACCCTCGACTTACAGGGGAGCCAGTACTTC. It encodes CAWTLDLQGSQYF.

This clonotype was counted at least ten times. The rearrangement joins TRBV5-1 to TRBJ2-1; maybe TRBD1 (5 bases). The length of the CDR3 is 16 residues. Germline CDR1 SGHRS, CDR2 YFSETQ. The V end was cut by 0 bases, the J end by 6 bases, with 16 bases between. The CDR3 reads CASSLEQTVRTNEQFF. In nucleotides, the CDR3 is TGCGCCAGCAGCTTGGAACAGACAGTTCGGACCAATGAGCAGTTCTTC.

This clonotype has at least ten counts. The chain employs TRBV6-6 and TRBJ2-5, with TRBD2 matching over 12 bases. Germline V CDR1 and CDR2: MNHNY, SVGAGI (reference sequence). Unmatched junction bases numbered 18, after V lost 2 bases and J lost 5 bases. The CDR3 covers 20 residues. CDR3: CASSYDRLGTSGYRTETQYF. The CDR3 coding sequence is TGTGCCAGCAGTTACGACCGCCTTGGGACTAGCGGGTATAGGACGGAGACCCAGTACTTC.